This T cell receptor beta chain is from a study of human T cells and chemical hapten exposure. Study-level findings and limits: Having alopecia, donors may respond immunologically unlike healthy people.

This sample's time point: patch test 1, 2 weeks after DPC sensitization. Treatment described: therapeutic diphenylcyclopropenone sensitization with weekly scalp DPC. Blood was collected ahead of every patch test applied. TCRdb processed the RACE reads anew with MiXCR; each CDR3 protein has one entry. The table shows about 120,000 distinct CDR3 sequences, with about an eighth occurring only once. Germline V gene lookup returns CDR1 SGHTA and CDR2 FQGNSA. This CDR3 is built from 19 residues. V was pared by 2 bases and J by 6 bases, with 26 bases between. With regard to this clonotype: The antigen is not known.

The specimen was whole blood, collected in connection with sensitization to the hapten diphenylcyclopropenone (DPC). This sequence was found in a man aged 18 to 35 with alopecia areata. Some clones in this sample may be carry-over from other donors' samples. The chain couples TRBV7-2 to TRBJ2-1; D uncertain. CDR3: CASSLLISPPYGRINEQFF. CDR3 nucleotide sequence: TGTGCCAGCAGCTTATTAATCAGCCCGCCCTACGGACGCATCAATGAGCAGTTCTTC.